The clone carrying this T cell receptor beta chain was detected once. Data came from immunoSEQ multiplex PCR; TCRdb stores just in-frame clones and leaves some out. This repertoire shows approximately 100,000 clones, more than 75% found once; its top ten account for 2.1%. The sample is drawn from a study of blood T cell repertoires in COVID-19. Per germline, CDR1 GTSNPN and CDR2 SVGIG (reference sequence). The CDR3 is made up of 16 amino acids. J gave up 2 bases and V 3 bases, and 11 bases lay outside the gene matches. The material sequenced was peripheral blood. The chain combines TRBV30 with TRBJ2-3; the match to TRBD2 covers 7 bases. The receptor was isolated from a human donor in a cohort sampled during active COVID-19. CDR3 amino acids: CAWRRTVGGDTDTQYF. In DNA, the CDR3 is TGTGCCTGGAGACGGACGGTGGGAGGGGACACAGATACGCAGTATTTT.